This T cell receptor beta chain was found in a study of OX40 agonist ivuxolimab in advanced cancers. Study observations and caveats: Relatively little clonal expansion, among the lowest observed, appeared in partial responders at 0.1-3.0 mg/kg. With doses of 0.1 to 3.0 mg/kg, CD4+ and CD8+ blood T cells had undergone clonal expansion by week 6.

CDR3 length: 14 residues. CDR1 SEHNR and CDR2 FQNEAQ come from the germline V gene (reference sequence). With 4 bases clipped from V and 7 bases from J, the junction kept 6 bases outside the gene matches. In regard to this clone: Its antigen is still unknown.

The repertoire was sequenced with immunoSEQ multiplex PCR; TCRdb's copy has only in-frame clones and lacks some. Among tens of thousands of clones listed, roughly 87% were seen once. V usage is TRBV7-9 and J usage is TRBJ1-4; 7 nucleotides line up with TRBD1. The sequencing here drew on CD4+ or CD8+ T cells sorted from blood, taken in a trial of the OX40 agonist ivuxolimab. The origin of this receptor is an adult with an advanced solid tumor such as melanoma, head and neck, liver or kidney cancer. The DNA for the CDR3 is TGTGCCAGCAGCTCCGGGACAGTTGGTGAAAAACTGTTTTTT. It encodes CASSSGTVGEKLFF. Full variable domain (missing parts from reference TRBV7-9 and TRBJ1-4): DTGVSQNPRHKITKRGQNVTFRCDPISEHNRLYWYRQTLGQGPEFLTYFQNEAQLEKSRLLSDRFSAERPKGSFSTLEIQRTEQGDSAMYLCASSSGTVGEKLFFGSGTQLSVL.